This TCR beta chain derives from a study of T cells expressing NK-cell markers. In generating TCR beta cDNA, 5'RACE template switching with UMIs was used. One entry per CDR3 protein, without DNA, is what TCRdb gives after re-calling the 5' RACE reads. The sample data list 500,000 to 700,000 distinct CDR3 sequences. CDR1 and CDR2 (germline): LGHNA, YNFKEQ. The CDR3 is 13 residues long. Sequenced material: blood T cells: a sorted CD56 or NKG2C T cell subset, CD4+ or CD8+ T cells, or bulk PBMC T cells (not recorded which). This chain links TRBV4-2 with TRBJ2-3; TCRdb's assignment of TRBD1 cannot be checked, as there is no DNA. The clonotype originates from a man in his late teens or twenties in good health. The CDR3 protein is CASSTQGADTQYF.